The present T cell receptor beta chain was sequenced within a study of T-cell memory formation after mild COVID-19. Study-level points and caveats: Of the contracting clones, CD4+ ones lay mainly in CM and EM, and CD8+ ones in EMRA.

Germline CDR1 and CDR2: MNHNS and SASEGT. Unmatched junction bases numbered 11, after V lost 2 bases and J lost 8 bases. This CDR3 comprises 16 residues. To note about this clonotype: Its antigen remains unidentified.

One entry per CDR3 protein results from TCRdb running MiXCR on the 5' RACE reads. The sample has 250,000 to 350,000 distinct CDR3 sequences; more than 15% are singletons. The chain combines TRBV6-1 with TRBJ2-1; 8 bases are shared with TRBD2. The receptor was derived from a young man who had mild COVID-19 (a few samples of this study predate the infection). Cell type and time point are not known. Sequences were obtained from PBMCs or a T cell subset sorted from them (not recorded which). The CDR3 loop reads CASSERVRGGAHEQFF. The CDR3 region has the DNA TGTGCCAGCAGTGAACGTGTACGGGGGGGCGCCCATGAGCAGTTCTTC.